This record covers a single T cell receptor beta chain. The data were obtained in a study of blood T cell repertoires in COVID-19. The wider study: Samples of COVID-19 (acute and convalescent) were obtained from the United States, Italy and Spain.

In the original analysis: Estimates of nucleated cell counts were drawn from the amplification of reference gene primers. Produced via immunoSEQ multiplex PCR; TCRdb's table is partial and in-frame only. Clone size and V and J calls were adopted from that table, with D and trimming inferred from the DNA. The table has roughly 76,000 clones, roughly nine tenths seen once. The length of the CDR3 is 18 residues. Losses at the gene ends were 1 base for V and 1 base for J; bases not matched to a gene: 8. Germline lookup yields CDR1 SGDLS and CDR2 YYNGEE. This receptor was identified in a man aged 50 or older with acute or convalescent COVID-19. This rearrangement joins TRBV9 to TRBJ2-2; 9 nucleotides align to TRBD2. Sequencing was carried out using peripheral blood. CDR3 residues: CASSVTSGTSRNTGELFF. CDR3 in DNA: TGTGCCAGCAGCGTAACTTCCGGGACTAGCAGGAACACCGGGGAGCTGTTTTTT.